Presented here are 13 T cell receptor beta chains from one specimen sequenced in a study of blood T cell repertoires in COVID-19. Some clones are missing from TCRdb's copy, which holds only in-frame ones; the method was immunoSEQ multiplex PCR. The sample comprises about 35,000 clones, almost 90% of which are singletons, and approximately 6.5% rests with the top ten. Input material: peripheral blood. These TCRs come from a human donor in a cohort sampled during active COVID-19.

The chain links TRBV3-1 (or the pseudogene TRBV3-2) to TRBJ1-2; 12 bases match TRBD1. Trimming at V came to 2 bases and at J to 8 bases, leaving 9 bases not matched to a gene. The CDR3 runs 16 residues. Germline loops: CDR1 LGHDT, CDR2 YNNKEL (reference sequence). CDR3 sequence reads: CASSQMPGQGAVGYTF. The CDR3, as DNA: TGTGCCAGCAGCCAAATGCCGGGACAGGGGGCTGTAGGCTACACCTTC.

This clone was counted a single time. The V and J genes are TRBV2 and TRBJ1-4; D may be TRBD1 (5 bases). This CDR3 has 17 amino acids. The V end lost 6 bases, the J end lost 0 bases, and 17 bases lay between the germline ends. Germline V gene data show CDR1 as SNHLY and CDR2 as FYNNEI. The CDR3 region has the DNA TGTGCCAGCAGAGTGGGTGCCAGGGCAACAACTAATGAAAAACTGTTTTTT. Its protein product is CASRVGARATTNEKLFF. Full variable domain (rest looked up from reference TRBV2 and TRBJ1-4): EPEVTQTPSHQVTQMGQEVILRCVPISNHLYFYWYRQILGQKVEFLVSFYNNEISEKSEIFDDQFSVERPDGSNFTLKIRSTKLEDSAMYFCASRVGARATTNEKLFFGSGTQLSVL.

The rearrangement uses TRBV5-6 and TRBJ2-1; no definite D call. The CDR3 is 13 amino acids. The germline gives CDR1 SGHDT, CDR2 YYEEEE. The V and J ends lost 0 bases and 5 bases respectively, with 6 bases between them. The CDR3 loop reads CASSLGPDNEQFF. As DNA, the CDR3 is TGTGCCAGCAGCTTGGGTCCTGACAATGAGCAGTTCTTC. Complete variable domain (other parts from reference TRBV5-6 and TRBJ2-1): DAGVTQSPTHLIKTRGQQVTLRCSPKSGHDTVSWYQQALGQGPQFIFQYYEEEERQRGNFPDRFSGHQFPNYSSELNVNALLLGDSALYLCASSLGPDNEQFFGPGTRLTVL.

The chain joins TRBV19 to TRBJ2-3; 10 bases agree with TRBD2. Germline values: CDR1 LNHDA, CDR2 SQIVND (reference sequence). The CDR3 sequence is 16 residues long. The ends lost 6 bases at V and 3 bases at J; junction bases unmatched: 9. CDR3 DNA sequence: TGTGCCAGTAGGGGACGGGCTAGCGGGGGAACAGATACGCAGTATTTT. It codes for CASRGRASGGTDTQYF.

This clone has a handful of counts. This chain connects TRBV11-2 to TRBJ2-5, with 10 positions matching TRBD2. V trimming: 4 bases; J trimming: 5 bases; junction bases outside the gene matches: 4. Per the germline V gene, CDR1 is SGHAT and CDR2 is FQNNGV. The CDR3 spans 14 residues. Here the CDR3 DNA reads TGTGCCAGCAGCTACTCAGCGGGGGGGGAGACCCAGTACTTC. Protein product: CASSYSAGGETQYF.

This sequence joins TRBV7-2 and TRBJ2-3, with D perhaps matching TRBD2 (5 bases). The ends were cut back, 4 bases at V and 0 bases at J, with 8 bases in the middle. This CDR3 spans 14 amino acids. In germline, CDR1 is SGHTA, CDR2 FQGNSA. The CDR3 nucleotides are TGTGCCAGCAGCTCCGGACTTAGCACAGATACGCAGTATTTT. Translating gives CASSSGLSTDTQYF.

The chain's CDR3 is CATSRDQGPSGNTIYF. Here the CDR3 DNA reads TGTGCCACCAGCAGAGATCAGGGGCCCTCTGGAAACACCATATATTTT. The chain uses TRBV15 and TRBJ1-3; D might be TRBD1 (6 bases). Germline CDR1 LNHNV, CDR2 YYDKDF (reference sequence). The CDR3 runs to 16 residues. Trimming removed 0 bases from V and 0 bases from J, with 9 bases in between.

The rearrangement joins TRBV6-1 to TRBJ2-1, with 8 bases fitting TRBD2. Germline V CDR1 and CDR2: MNHNS, SASEGT. CDR3 size: 16 residues. The J segment lost 1 base and the V segment lost 4 bases, leaving 6 bases of the junction unmatched. DNA for the CDR3: TGTGCCAGCAGTGCACAAGTAGCGGGGTCCTACAATGAGCAGTTCTTC. It encodes CASSAQVAGSYNEQFF.

The genes are TRBV5-4 and TRBJ2-7; 12 bases are a match to TRBD2. Germline V CDR1 and CDR2: SGHNT, YYREEE (reference sequence). This CDR3 has 15 amino acids. V dropped 2 bases and J dropped 6; count of bases not matched to a gene: 6. CDR3 coding DNA: TGTGCCAGCAGCTTTCCTCTAGCGGGAGGGCCCGAGCAGTACTTC. Its protein is CASSFPLAGGPEQYF.

This chain uses TRBV7-6 with TRBJ2-7; the match to TRBD1 covers 9 bases. The germline V gene encodes CDR1 SGHVS and CDR2 FNYEAQ. This CDR3 contains 16 residues. Trimming took 5 bases from V and 2 from J; bases not matched to a gene: 10. CDR3 sequence reads: CASSPRTGGAPYEQYF. CDR3 nucleotides: TGTGCCAGCAGCCCAAGAACAGGGGGCGCTCCCTACGAGCAGTACTTC.

The rearrangement joins TRBV19 to TRBJ2-7, with D tentatively TRBD1 (6 bases). Trimming pared 6 bases from V and 2 bases from J, leaving 17 bases between. Germline V gene sequence: CDR1 LNHDA, CDR2 SQIVND (reference sequence). The CDR3 sequence is 15 residues long. This chain's CDR3 is CASRGADGPAYEQYF. CDR3 DNA: TGTGCCAGTAGGGGGGCGGACGGACCCGCCTACGAGCAGTACTTC. Drawing the rest from reference TRBV19 and TRBJ2-7, the complete variable domain is DGGITQSPKYLFRKEGQNVTLSCEQNLNHDAMYWYRQDPGQGLRLIYYSQIVNDFQKGDIAEGYSVSREKKESFPLTVTSAQKNPTAFYLCASRGADGPAYEQYFGPGTRLTVT.

The CDR3 region has the DNA TGTGCCAGCAGCTTAGCGGTCACAGATACGCAGTATTTT. Amino acids: CASSLAVTDTQYF. The chain links TRBV7-3 to TRBJ2-3; D is uncertain. CDR1 and CDR2 (germline): SGHTA, FQGTGA. V lost 2 bases, J lost 2 bases, and 5 bases lay in between. The CDR3 covers 13 residues.

The chain uses TRBV19 and TRBJ2-1, with TRBD2 identical over 9 bases. The germline gives CDR1 LNHDA, CDR2 SQIVND (reference sequence). V shed 4 bases, J shed 4 bases, and the junction held 2 bases outside the gene matches. CDR3 length: 14 residues. CDR3 DNA: TGTGCCAGTAGTACTAGCGGGGCTTACAATGAGCAGTTCTTC. Translation gives CASSTSGAYNEQFF.